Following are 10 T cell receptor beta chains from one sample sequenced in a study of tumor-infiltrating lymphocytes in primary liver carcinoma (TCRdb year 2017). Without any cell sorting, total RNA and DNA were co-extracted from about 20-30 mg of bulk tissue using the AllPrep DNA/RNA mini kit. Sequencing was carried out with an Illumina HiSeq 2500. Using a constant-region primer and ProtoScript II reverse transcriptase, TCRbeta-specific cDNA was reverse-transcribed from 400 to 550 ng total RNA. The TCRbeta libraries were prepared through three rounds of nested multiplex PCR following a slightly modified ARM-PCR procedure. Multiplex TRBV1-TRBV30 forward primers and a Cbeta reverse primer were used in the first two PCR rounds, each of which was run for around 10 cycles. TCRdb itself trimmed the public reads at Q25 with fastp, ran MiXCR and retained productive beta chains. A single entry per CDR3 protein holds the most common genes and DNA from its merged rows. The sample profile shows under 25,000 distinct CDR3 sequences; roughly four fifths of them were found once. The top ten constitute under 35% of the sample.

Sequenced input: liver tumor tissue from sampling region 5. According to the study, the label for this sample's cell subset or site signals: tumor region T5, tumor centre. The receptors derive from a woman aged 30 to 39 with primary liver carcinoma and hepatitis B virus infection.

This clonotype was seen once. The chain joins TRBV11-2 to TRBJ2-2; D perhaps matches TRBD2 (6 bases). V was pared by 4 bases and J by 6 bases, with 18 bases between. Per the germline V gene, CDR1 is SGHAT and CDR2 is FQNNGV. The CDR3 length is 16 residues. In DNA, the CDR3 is TGTGCCAGCAGCTCGATACGTTGTGGGAGGTCCGGGGAGCTGTTTTTT. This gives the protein CASSSIRCGRSGELFF. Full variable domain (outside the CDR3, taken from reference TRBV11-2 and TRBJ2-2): EAGVAQSPRYKIIEKRQSVAFWCNPISGHATLYWYQQILGQGPKLLIQFQNNGVVDDSQLPKDRFSAERLKGVDSTLKIQPAKLEDSAVYLCASSSIRCGRSGELFFGEGSRLTVL.

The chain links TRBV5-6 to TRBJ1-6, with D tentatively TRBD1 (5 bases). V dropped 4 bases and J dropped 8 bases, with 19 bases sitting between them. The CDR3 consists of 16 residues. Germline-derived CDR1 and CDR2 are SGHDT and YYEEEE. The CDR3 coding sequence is TGTGCCAGCAGCCATACCCTCGGGGCTCTTGATTCACCCCTCCACTTT. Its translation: CASSHTLGALDSPLHF.

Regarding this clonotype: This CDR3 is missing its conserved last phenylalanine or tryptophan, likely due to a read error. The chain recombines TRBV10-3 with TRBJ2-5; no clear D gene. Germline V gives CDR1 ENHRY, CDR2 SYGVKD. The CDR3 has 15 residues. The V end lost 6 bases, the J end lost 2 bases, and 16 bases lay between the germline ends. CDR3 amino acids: CAIRVSATRQETQYC. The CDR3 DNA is TGTGCCATCAGAGTGTCGGCTACCAGACAAGAGACCCAGTACTGC.

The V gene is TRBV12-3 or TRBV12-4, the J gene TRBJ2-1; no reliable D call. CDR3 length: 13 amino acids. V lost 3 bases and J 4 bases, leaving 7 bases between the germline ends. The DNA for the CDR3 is TGTGCCAGCAGTTTGGGGTGGTACAATGAGCAGTTCTTC. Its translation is CASSLGWYNEQFF.

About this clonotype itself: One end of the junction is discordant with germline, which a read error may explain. In DNA form, the CDR3 reads TGTGCAAGCAACTCCCGGCCGCCGTGGGGTGAGCAGTCCTTC. Encoded protein: CASNSRPPWGEQSF. The chain couples TRBV11-2 to TRBJ2-1; no reliable D call. The CDR3 extends over 14 amino acids. The germline V gene has CDR1 SGHAT and CDR2 FQNNGV.

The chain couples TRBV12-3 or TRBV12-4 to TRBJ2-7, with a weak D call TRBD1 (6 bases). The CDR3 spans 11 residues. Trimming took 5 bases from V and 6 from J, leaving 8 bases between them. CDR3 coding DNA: TGTGCCAGCAGTATCAGGGGCGAGCAGTACTTC. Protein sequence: CASSIRGEQYF.

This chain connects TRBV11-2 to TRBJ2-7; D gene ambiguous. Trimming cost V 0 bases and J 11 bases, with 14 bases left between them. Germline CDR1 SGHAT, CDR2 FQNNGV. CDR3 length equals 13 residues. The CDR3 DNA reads TGTGCCAGCAGCTTAGATCGTGGAGTGATTAAGTACTTC. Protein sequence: CASSLDRGVIKYF. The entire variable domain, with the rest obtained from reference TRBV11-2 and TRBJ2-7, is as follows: EAGVAQSPRYKIIEKRQSVAFWCNPISGHATLYWYQQILGQGPKLLIQFQNNGVVDDSQLPKDRFSAERLKGVDSTLKIQPAKLEDSAVYLCASSLDRGVIKYFGPGTRLTVT.

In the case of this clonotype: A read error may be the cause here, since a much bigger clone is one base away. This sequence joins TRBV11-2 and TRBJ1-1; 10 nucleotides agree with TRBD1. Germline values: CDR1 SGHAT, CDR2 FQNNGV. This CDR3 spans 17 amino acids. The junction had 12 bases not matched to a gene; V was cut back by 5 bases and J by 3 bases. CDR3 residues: CASSRMGGQGFDTEAFF. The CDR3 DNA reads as TGTGCCAGCAGCCGAATGGGGGGACAGGGGTTCGACACTGAAGCTTTCTTT.

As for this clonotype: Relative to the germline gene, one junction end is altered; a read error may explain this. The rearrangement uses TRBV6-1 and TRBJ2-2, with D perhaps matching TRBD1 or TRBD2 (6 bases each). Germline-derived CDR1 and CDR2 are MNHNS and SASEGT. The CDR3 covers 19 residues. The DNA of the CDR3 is TGTGTCAGCAGTGAAACCCTTCCCGGGGGCGCCGCGATCACCGGGGGGCTGTTTTTT. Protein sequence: CVSSETLPGGAAITGGLFF.

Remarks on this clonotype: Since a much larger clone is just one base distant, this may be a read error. The CDR3 spells CTSSLAGRSETQYF. DNA of the CDR3: TGTACCAGCAGCTTAGCGGGGAGGTCTGAGACCCAGTACTTC. The chain couples TRBV7-2 to TRBJ2-5; tentatively, D is TRBD2 (6 bases). There are 14 residues in the CDR3. With 0 bases removed from V and 5 bases from J, the gap between germline ends came to 10 bases. Germline V lookup: CDR1 SGHTA, CDR2 FQGNSA. Together with reference TRBV7-2 and TRBJ2-5, the CDR3 gives the full variable domain: GAGVSQSPSNKVTEKGKDVELRCDPISGHTALYWYRQSLGQGLEFLIYFQGNSAPDKSGLPSDRFSAERTGGSVSTLTIQRTQQEDSAVYLCTSSLAGRSETQYFGPGTRLLVL.